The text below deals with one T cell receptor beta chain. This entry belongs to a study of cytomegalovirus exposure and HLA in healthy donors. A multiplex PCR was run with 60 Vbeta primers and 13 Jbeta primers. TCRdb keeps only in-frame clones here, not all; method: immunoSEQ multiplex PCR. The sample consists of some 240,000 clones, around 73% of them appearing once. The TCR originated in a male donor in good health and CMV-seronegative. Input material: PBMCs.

Here the CDR3 reads CASSPRTVNYGYTF. CDR3 DNA: TGTGCCAGCAGCCCACGGACAGTCAACTATGGCTACACCTTC. The rearrangement joins TRBV7-9 to TRBJ1-2; TRBD1 might be the D (6 bases). The CDR3 spans 14 residues. Germline CDR1 SEHNR, CDR2 FQNEAQ (reference sequence). Trimming cost V 5 bases and J 2 bases, with 12 bases left between them.